This TCR beta chain emerged from a study of blood T cells in healthy people across ages. Study summary: About one barcoded beta molecule per two T cells was the capture yield of template switching.

Concerning this clonotype itself: The antigen remains undetermined.

Each donor's blood draw was 7.5 to 10 milliliters of peripheral blood. Combining a sample-barcoded 5' primer with a J-beta primer mix, a second PCR ran for about 6 to 12 cycles. A tag from a template-switch adaptor with 12 random nucleotides marked each cDNA molecule. TCRdb processed the 5' RACE reads anew with MiXCR; each CDR3 protein has one entry. The sample contains about 1,400,000 distinct CDR3 sequences, roughly 45% of which appear only once. The V end lost 4 bases, the J end lost 6 bases, and 17 bases lay between the germline ends. Germline V CDR1 and CDR2: SEHNR, FQNEAQ (reference sequence). The length of the CDR3 is 15 residues. Study conclusions and caveats: Unsorted PBMC material precluded a definitive naive versus antigen-experienced comparison.

This TCR was sampled from a woman aged 18-35 years in good health. This chain uses TRBV7-9 with TRBJ2-3; D is possibly TRBD1 or TRBD2 (5 bases each). Sample: blood. The CDR3 here is CASSSPGPQSDTQYF. CDR3 nucleotide sequence: TGTGCCAGCAGCTCACCGGGACCCCAGAGTGATACGCAGTATTTT.